This is a list of T cell receptor beta chains from one sample in a study of T cells after yellow fever vaccination. TCRdb analysed the 5' RACE reads with MiXCR anew, one entry per CDR3 protein. The sample contains about 550,000 distinct CDR3 sequences, over 15% of which appear only once. This specimen consisted of PBMCs, obtained 15 days after the yellow fever booster vaccination. These receptors all stem from a man aged 25 to 40 who received the YFV17D yellow fever vaccine. Both conserved end residues are part of each CDR3. A D gene is named only where the DNA matches it firmly. Rows give clone size only sometimes, using once, few, many, or a class for an expanded clone.

J gene,D gene,V gene,clone size,CDR3 DNA,CDR3 protein
TRBJ2-1,NA,TRBV4-3,NA,TGCGCCAGCAGCCAAGGGGCCGGAAACTCCTACAATGAGCAGTTCTTC,CASSQGAGNSYNEQFF
TRBJ1-2,NA,TRBV11-2,NA,TGTGCCAGCAGCCCGACAGGCTTCGACTATGGCTACACCTTC,CASSPTGFDYGYTF
TRBJ1-4,NA,TRBV15,many,TGTGCCACCAGCAGAGTTAGAAAGAATGAAAAACTGTTTTTT,CATSRVRKNEKLFF
TRBJ2-5,NA,TRBV29-1,NA,TGCAGCTCCTGGGCATCACAAGAGACCCAGTACTTC,CSSWASQETQYF
TRBJ2-6,NA,TRBV20-1,few,TGCAGTGCTAGAGATAGGACTTCTGGGGCCAACGTCCTGACTTTC,CSARDRTSGANVLTF
TRBJ2-3,TRBD2,TRBV5-1,NA,TGCGCCAGCAGCGGCTCTTCCGGGAGGTACCCTAGCACAGATACGCAGTATTTT,CASSGSSGRYPSTDTQYF
TRBJ2-1,TRBD2,TRBV9,NA,TGTGCCAGCAGCGTAGAAAGTCGAGCGGGAGGTCGAGGTGAGCAGTTCTTC,CASSVESRAGGRGEQFF
TRBJ2-2,NA,TRBV18,few,TGTGCCAGCTCGAAGGAGCTGTTTTTT,CASSKELFF
TRBJ2-3,NA,TRBV29-1,NA,TGCAGCGTTGAAGCCGAAGATACGCAGTATTTT,CSVEAEDTQYF
TRBJ2-1,TRBD2,TRBV12-3/TRBV12-4,few,TGTGCCAGCAGTTTAGGAGGGACTAGGGTTAGCTTGGAGCAGTTCTTC,CASSLGGTRVSLEQFF
TRBJ2-1,NA,TRBV21-1,many,TGTGCCAGCAGCGGCCCCGGGCCCTCCCTCTACGGTTCGCGGTTCTTC,CASSGPGPSLYGSRFF